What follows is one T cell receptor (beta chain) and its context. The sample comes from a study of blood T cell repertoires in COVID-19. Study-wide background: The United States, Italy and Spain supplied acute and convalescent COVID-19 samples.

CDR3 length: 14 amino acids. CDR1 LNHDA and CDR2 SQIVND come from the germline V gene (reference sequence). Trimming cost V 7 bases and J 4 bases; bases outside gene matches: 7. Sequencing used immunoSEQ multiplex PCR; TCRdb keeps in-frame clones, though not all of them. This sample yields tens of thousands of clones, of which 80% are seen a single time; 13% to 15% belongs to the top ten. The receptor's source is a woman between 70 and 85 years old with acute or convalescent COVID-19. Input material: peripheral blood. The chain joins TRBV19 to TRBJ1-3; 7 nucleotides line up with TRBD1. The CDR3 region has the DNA TGTGCCAGTACGGAGGGGGCATCAGGAAACACCATATATTTT. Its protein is CASTEGASGNTIYF.